A selection of T cell receptor beta chains follows, all from one sample in a study of blood T cell repertoires in COVID-19. The assay was immunoSEQ multiplex PCR, and TCRdb's table has in-frame clones only and misses some. This sample has 380,000 or so clones, with around 84% found just once. The sample taken for sequencing was peripheral blood. The source of these receptors is a human donor with acute or convalescent COVID-19. The donor label of this sample is uncertain. Each CDR3 is given with its conserved first and last residue. The listing skips clone size in some rows; elsewhere it reads once, few, many or a size class.

TRBV30 | once | CASRQGAGDEQYF
TRBV6-5 | . | CASSYSGRGNTEAFF
TRBV19 | . | CASSIFRGGIQPQHF
TRBV7-8 | . | CASSRPPSLNELGEAFF
TRBV6-1 | . | CASSEYVANQPQHF
TRBV9 | . | CASSPSWRQGYGYTF
TRBV18 | . | CASSPDRALSINQPQHF
TRBV5-1 | . | CASSLGLAGPRGQETQYF
TRBV5-4 | . | CASSRGQGLNTEAFF
TRBV4-1 | . | CASSQANRGNEQFF
TRBV7-6 | . | CASSPWTSGSGTDTQYF
TRBV6-5 | . | CASRRTGGRTEAFF
TRBV28 | . | CASSLQGVNTEAFF
TRBV11-2 | few | CASSPTGVMGTEAFF
TRBV2 | . | CASSEDTNYGYTF
TRBV28 | few | CASRSGQGARGYTF
TRBV4-2 | . | CASSPRLAEYEQYF
TRBV7-9 | . | CASSLVPGGYTGELFF
TRBV18 | few | CASSPREASGNTIYF
TRBV5-4 | . | CASSPGLAGLQETQYF
TRBV3-1/TRBV3-2 | . | CASSPPGQGREKLFF
TRBV7-9 | . | CASSLTGREQYF
TRBV29-1 | . | CSGRDRAGETQYF
TRBV6-1 | . | CASSERTVEQYF
TRBV20-1 | few | CSAQGFYGYTF
TRBV7-6 | . | CASSLALRGGFMNTEAFF
TRBV27 | . | CASSLGANYGYTF
TRBV2 | . | CASRAIAGGGETQYF
TRBV11-2 | . | CASSLQFSGAFYEQYF
TRBV2 | . | CASRGQGAWQPQHF
TRBV27 | . | CASSFKQSRQSTNEKLFF
TRBV18 | few | CASSPAGLAGGSYNEQFF
TRBV28 | few | CASSLSGQANQPQHF
TRBV19 | once | CASSIWAREGYTF
TRBV28 | few | CASIGSGGNTEAFF
TRBV5-6 | . | CASSLRDRVYGYTF
TRBV29-1 | . | CSVGDSLSAQYF
TRBV18 | . | CASSSGQGSQLFF
TRBV3-1/TRBV3-2 | . | CASSQPYNEQFF
TRBV29-1 | . | CSVEMPGQGTNEQFF
TRBV6-1 | once | CASSDGDRLYGYTF
TRBV11-2 | . | CASSLDMYRASIEQYF
TRBV5-5 | . | CASSLTGDNYGYTF
TRBV10-3 | . | CAISEFGVSTGNTIYF
TRBV5-1 | once | CASSLGPGEAFF
TRBV5-1 | . | CASSLDRILTDTQYF
TRBV29-1 | . | CSVGGNYGYTF
TRBV7-8 | . | CASSLGVNSPLHF
TRBV6-6 | . | CASSIQGAPGAEAFF
TRBV7-9 | . | CASSPQTGLTEAFF
TRBV7-8 | . | CASSPRGQVREKLFF
TRBV11-3 | few | CASSPGLQETQYF
TRBV30 | . | CAWSVWDSPDYEQYF
TRBV5-1 | . | CASSLGQGALYEQYF
TRBV10-1 | . | CASSESPTLETQYF
TRBV3-1/TRBV3-2 | . | CASSQKGLAGESGELFF
TRBV19 | . | CASTPAQGLFTEAFF